This TCR beta chain emerged from a study of blood T cell repertoires in COVID-19. Germline values: CDR1 SGHDT, CDR2 YYEEEE. The V and J ends lost 4 bases and 4 bases respectively, with 18 bases between them. The CDR3 spans 15 residues. This clone has more than one count but fewer than ten. Some clones are missing from TCRdb's copy, which holds only in-frame ones; the method was immunoSEQ multiplex PCR. Of tens of thousands of clones in the sample, 78% were seen once. The TCR originated in a man between 65 and 85 years old with COVID-19, enrolled during active disease. This rearrangement joins TRBV5-6 to TRBJ2-7, with D tentatively TRBD2 (5 bases). What was sequenced was peripheral blood. The CDR3 loop reads CASSPNGGWRYEQYF. The CDR3 DNA is TGTGCCAGCAGCCCCAATGGCGGGTGGCGGTACGAGCAGTACTTC.